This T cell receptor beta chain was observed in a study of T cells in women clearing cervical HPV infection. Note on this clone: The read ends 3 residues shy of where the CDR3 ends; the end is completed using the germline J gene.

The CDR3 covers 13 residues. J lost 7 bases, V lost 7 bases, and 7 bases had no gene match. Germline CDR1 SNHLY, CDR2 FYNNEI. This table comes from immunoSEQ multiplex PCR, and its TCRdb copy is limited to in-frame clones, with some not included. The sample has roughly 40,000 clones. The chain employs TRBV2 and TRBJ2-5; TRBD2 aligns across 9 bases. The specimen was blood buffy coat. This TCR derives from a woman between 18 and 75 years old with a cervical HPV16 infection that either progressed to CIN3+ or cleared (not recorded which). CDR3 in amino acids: CASTGGGAGTQYF. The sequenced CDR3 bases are TGTGCCAGCACGGGCGGGGGGGCCGGGACC. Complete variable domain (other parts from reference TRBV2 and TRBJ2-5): EPEVTQTPSHQVTQMGQEVILRCVPISNHLYFYWYRQILGQKVEFLVSFYNNEISEKSEIFDDQFSVERPDGSNFTLKIRSTKLEDSAMYFCASTGGGAGTQYFGPGTRLLVL.